This T cell receptor (beta chain) was captured in a study of cytomegalovirus exposure and HLA in healthy donors. Findings of the study overall: 150 to 200 TCR beta chains were listed as cytomegalovirus-associated. In an earlier analysis, productive rearrangement rates for most beta V segments clustered near 87% or 30%. By a later analysis, the bulk of CMV-associated TCR beta chains appeared HLA-restricted.

The J segment lost 3 bases and the V segment lost 3 bases, leaving 7 bases of the junction unmatched. Germline values: CDR1 LNHNV, CDR2 YYDKDF (reference sequence). This CDR3 contains 16 residues. As to this clone: Its antigen is not identified.

With 60 Vbeta and 13 Jbeta primers, the PCR was carried out. Data came from immunoSEQ multiplex PCR; TCRdb stores just in-frame clones and leaves some out. The table includes some 170,000 clones, approximately 80% detected once. The sequence came from a woman between 18 and 29 years old in good health and CMV-seropositive. V usage is TRBV15 and J usage is TRBJ1-2, with TRBD1 matching 10 bases. Sample: PBMCs. CDR3 protein: CATSSSGTGADYGYTF. The CDR3 bases are TGTGCCACCAGCAGTTCCGGGACAGGGGCTGACTATGGCTACACCTTC.